This is a list of T cell receptor beta chains from one sample in a study of cytomegalovirus exposure and HLA in healthy donors. Sequencing used immunoSEQ multiplex PCR; TCRdb keeps in-frame clones, though not all of them. The table shows 100,000 to 130,000 clones, with about 85% occurring only once. What was sequenced was PBMCs. The receptors here all came from a woman aged 18-29 years in good health and CMV-seronegative. CDR3s include the opening cysteine and the closing phenylalanine or tryptophan. Fields, in order: J gene, clone size, D gene, V gene, CDR3 protein, CDR3 DNA. D genes are given only for firm matches. The listing skips clone size in some rows; elsewhere it reads once, few, many or a size class.

TRBJ2-3	.	.	TRBV5-1	CASSPRSTTDTQYF	TGCGCCAGCAGCCCCCGGTCAACCACAGATACGCAGTATTTT
TRBJ2-7	.	.	TRBV9	CASSDGLTSYEQYF	TGTGCCAGCAGCGATGGACTGACCTCCTACGAGCAGTACTTC
TRBJ1-6	.	.	TRBV2	CASSEESSYNSPLHF	TGTGCCAGCAGTGAGGAGAGCTCCTATAATTCACCCCTCCACTTT
TRBJ1-1	.	.	TRBV6-1	CATEGQLMNTEAFF	TGTGCCACCGAGGGACAACTCATGAACACTGAAGCTTTCTTT
TRBJ1-1	.	TRBD1	TRBV29-1	CSVGRDRENTEAFF	TGCAGCGTGGGGAGGGACAGGGAAAACACTGAAGCTTTCTTT
TRBJ1-3	few	.	TRBV19	CASRSLQGTIYF	TGTGCCAGCAGATCTCTCCAGGGGACCATATATTTT
TRBJ2-1	.	TRBD1	TRBV4-2	CASSQEGTGASEQFF	TGTGCCAGCAGCCAAGAAGGAACAGGGGCGAGTGAGCAGTTCTTC
TRBJ2-7	.	TRBD2	TRBV6-1	CASSEAEAGGPYEQYF	TGTGCCAGCAGTGAAGCAGAGGCGGGGGGACCCTACGAGCAGTACTTC
TRBJ2-7	.	.	TRBV7-8	CASSSRTATYEQYF	TGTGCCAGCAGCTCACGGACAGCTACCTACGAGCAGTACTTC
TRBJ2-3	.	.	TRBV19	CASSPRGGGEDTQYF	TGTGCCAGTAGTCCCCGTGGAGGGGGCGAGGATACGCAGTATTTT
TRBJ1-1	.	.	TRBV10-3	CAIIGWESNTEAFF	TGTGCCATCATTGGTTGGGAGTCCAACACTGAAGCTTTCTTT
TRBJ2-3	.	TRBD1	TRBV4-1	CASSQAGGQGGNTQYF	TGCGCCAGCAGCCAAGCCGGGGGACAGGGGGGAAATACGCAGTATTTT
TRBJ2-3	.	.	TRBV5-1	CASSGGHISTDTQYF	TGCGCCAGCAGCGGGGGACATATAAGCACAGATACGCAGTATTTT
TRBJ1-5	.	.	TRBV30	CAWSVSGYSNQPQHF	TGTGCCTGGAGTGTATCAGGGTATAGCAATCAGCCCCAGCATTTT
TRBJ1-2	once	TRBD1	TRBV6-5	CASTVTGGAGGGYTF	TGTGCCAGCACAGTAACAGGGGGCGCGGGGGGAGGCTACACCTTC
TRBJ1-2	.	TRBD1	TRBV7-2	CASSLYRTGGFGYTF	TGTGCCAGCAGCCTTTATAGGACAGGGGGCTTTGGCTACACCTTC
TRBJ2-3	.	TRBD2	TRBV2	CASRLAGGRTDTQYF	TGTGCCAGCAGATTAGCGGGGGGACGCACAGATACGCAGTATTTT
TRBJ1-4	few	TRBD1	TRBV5-6	CASSLDAGGGKLFF	TGTGCCAGCAGCTTGGATGCAGGGGGCGGAAAACTGTTTTTT
TRBJ2-3	.	TRBD2	TRBV5-1	CASSPLERGITDTQYF	TGCGCCAGCAGCCCCCTGGAGCGGGGGATCACAGATACGCAGTATTTT
TRBJ2-7	.	.	TRBV9	CASSVAAEVYEQYF	TGTGCCAGCAGCGTAGCGGCGGAGGTCTACGAGCAGTACTTC
TRBJ1-1	few	.	TRBV2	CASSGGEANTEAFF	TGTGCCAGCAGTGGGGGGGAGGCGAACACTGAAGCTTTCTTT
TRBJ2-7	.	.	TRBV7-9	CASSLEGASIGGQYF	TGTGCCAGCAGCTTAGAAGGTGCCAGTATCGGCGGGCAGTACTTC
TRBJ2-7	.	TRBD1	TRBV6-1	CAGSGGQSYEQYF	TGTGCCGGTTCAGGGGGCCAATCCTACGAGCAGTACTTC
TRBJ1-6	.	.	TRBV9	CASSVGPSSYNSPLHF	TGTGCCAGCAGCGTTGGCCCTAGCTCCTATAATTCACCCCTCCACTTT
TRBJ2-1	.	.	TRBV4-1	CASSQGQGSNEQFF	TGCGCCAGCAGCCAAGGCCAGGGGAGCAATGAGCAGTTCTTC
TRBJ2-7	.	TRBD1	TRBV7-2	CASSPATGGSYEQYF	TGTGCCAGCAGCCCGGCGACAGGGGGATCCTACGAGCAGTACTTC
TRBJ2-5	once	.	TRBV7-9	CASSNRTGQETQYF	TGTGCCAGCAGTAACCGGACGGGACAAGAGACCCAGTACTTC
TRBJ2-3	.	TRBD2	TRBV11-2	CASSPRGASSTDTQYF	TGTGCCAGCAGCCCGCGGGGGGCTTCCAGCACAGATACGCAGTATTTT
TRBJ1-5	.	TRBD1	TRBV6-5	CASSYSRSGGGQPQHF	TGTGCCAGCAGTTACTCGAGGTCAGGGGGCGGCCAGCCCCAGCATTTT
TRBJ2-2	.	.	TRBV10-1	CAVSRGQGDGELFF	TGCGCCGTCTCTAGAGGACAAGGGGACGGGGAGCTGTTTTTT
TRBJ1-1	.	.	TRBV7-9	CASSSNGGKNTEAFF	TGTGCCAGCAGCTCTAACGGGGGGAAGAACACTGAAGCTTTCTTT
TRBJ2-5	.	.	TRBV6-5	CASSLYRAETQYF	TGTGCCAGCAGTCTGTACAGAGCAGAGACCCAGTACTTC
TRBJ2-7	.	TRBD1	TRBV28	CASSWTGGTYEQYF	TGTGCCAGCAGTTGGACAGGGGGAACCTACGAGCAGTACTTC
TRBJ1-1	.	TRBD1	TRBV2	CASRLTEFGTGSEAFF	TGTGCCAGCAGATTAACCGAATTCGGGACAGGGTCTGAAGCTTTCTTT
TRBJ1-5	.	.	TRBV5-4	CASSPGIGDQPQHF	TGTGCCAGCAGCCCGGGGATCGGGGATCAGCCCCAGCATTTT
TRBJ2-5	.	TRBD1	TRBV27	CASSLLGTASSETQYF	TGTGCCAGCAGTTTACTCGGGACAGCGTCTTCGGAGACCCAGTACTTC
TRBJ2-2	few	TRBD1	TRBV6-5	CASRAGGTNTGELFF	TGTGCCAGCAGGGCAGGGGGTACGAACACCGGGGAGCTGTTTTTT
TRBJ2-3	once	.	TRBV6-4	CASSDSRGGTDTQYF	TGTGCCAGCAGTGACTCCAGGGGGGGCACAGATACGCAGTATTTT
TRBJ2-2	.	.	TRBV27	CASSLDGRGRYTGELFF	TGTGCCAGCAGTTTAGATGGGCGGGGGCGCTACACCGGGGAGCTGTTTTTT
TRBJ1-1	.	.	TRBV18	CASSPLQFGRPPRGTEAFF	TGTGCCAGCTCACCACTGCAGTTCGGGCGTCCCCCCCGGGGCACTGAAGCTTTCTTT
TRBJ2-7	.	TRBD2	TRBV13	CASSLSGGPTYEQYF	TGTGCCAGCAGCCTTAGCGGGGGACCTACCTACGAGCAGTACTTC
TRBJ1-2	.	.	TRBV11-2	CASSLGQQNYGYTF	TGTGCCAGCAGCTTAGGCCAACAGAACTATGGCTACACCTTC
TRBJ2-7	.	TRBD1	TRBV5-4	CASSFGQDGVREQYF	TGTGCCAGCAGCTTCGGACAGGACGGCGTAAGGGAGCAGTACTTC
TRBJ1-1	.	TRBD1	TRBV7-2	CASSAWTGTEAFF	TGTGCCAGCAGCGCGTGGACAGGTACTGAAGCTTTCTTT
TRBJ1-1	.	TRBD1	TRBV11-2	CASSNSTGGSESAFF	TGTGCCAGCAGCAATTCGACAGGGGGCTCCGAATCAGCTTTCTTT
TRBJ1-2	.	.	TRBV27	CASSLSNGNGYTF	TGTGCCAGCAGTTTATCAAACGGGAATGGCTACACCTTC
TRBJ1-6	.	TRBD1	TRBV13	CASSPRGNSYNSPLHF	TGTGCCAGCAGCCCCAGGGGGAACTCCTATAATTCACCCCTCCACTTT
TRBJ1-2	.	.	TRBV5-4	CASSLVAELSGYTF	TGTGCCAGCAGCCTTGTTGCGGAGTTGAGTGGCTACACCTTC
TRBJ1-4	.	.	TRBV5-1	CASSLDYANEKLFF	TGCGCCAGCAGCTTGGACTATGCTAATGAAAAACTGTTTTTT
TRBJ1-2	.	.	TRBV4-1	CASSHGGDGYTF	TGCGCCAGCAGCCATGGAGGGGATGGCTACACCTTC